This T cell receptor (beta chain) was identified in a study of T cells after yellow fever vaccination. The study, taken as a whole, reports: Overall, a small share of clonotypes was seen in both CD4 and CD8 compartments. Most clones from primary vaccination were detected again post-booster (roughly 96% CD4, about 88% CD8).

Regarding this clonotype: Its antigen is as yet unknown.

Researchers made TCR cDNA using 5'RACE template switching, and this step added a universal primer site and UMIs. TCRdb re-analysed the 5' RACE reads in MiXCR, keeping a single row per CDR3 protein. The sample comprises nearly 550,000 distinct CDR3 sequences, less than 20% of which are singletons, and around 15% rests with the top ten. V shed 10 bases, J shed 3 bases, and the junction held 4 bases outside the gene matches. The CDR3 covers 12 residues. CDR1 and CDR2 from the germline V gene are MDHEN and SYDVKM. This specimen was PBMCs, taken 15 days after the yellow fever booster vaccination. The chain joins TRBV28 to TRBJ1-1; 8 nucleotides align to TRBD1. The receptor was isolated from a young man who received the YFV17D yellow fever vaccine. The CDR3 is CATKTGDTEAFF. The CDR3 coding sequence is TGTGCCACCAAGACAGGGGACACTGAAGCTTTCTTT.